These T cell receptor beta chains were read from a single sample in a study of T-cell reconstitution after alpha-beta-depleted transplantation in children. Each CDR3 protein gets one entry after TCRdb re-called the PCR reads with MiXCR. Among over 45,000 distinct CDR3 sequences listed, 5% to 6.5% were seen once. This specimen consisted of PBMCs, mostly from graft donor cells, obtained 60 days after TCRalphabeta/CD19-depleted stem cell transplant. The origin of the receptors is a female patient between 2 and 10 years old who had a stem cell transplant for aplastic anemia, so the T cells may come from the graft donor. CDR3s include the opening cysteine and the closing phenylalanine or tryptophan. Each record gives: clone size, J gene, D gene, V gene, CDR3 DNA, CDR3 protein. A D gene is named only where the DNA matches it firmly. Clone size is not always given. Where it is, it says once, few, many or a class for expanded clones.

many | TRBJ2-3 | TRBD2 | TRBV12-3/TRBV12-4 | TGTGCCAGCAGTTTGGGACTAGCGGGAGAGTCCTACACAGATACGCAGTATTTT | CASSLGLAGESYTDTQYF
many | TRBJ2-5 | TRBD1 | TRBV7-2 | TGTGCCAGCAGCTTAGCATCCGGGACAGGGCCCCAAGAGACCCAGTACTTC | CASSLASGTGPQETQYF
few | TRBJ2-7 | - | TRBV7-2 | TGTGCCAGCAGCTTAAGCAGGTTTGGCCTCACGAACTACGAGCAGTACTTC | CASSLSRFGLTNYEQYF
medium-sized | TRBJ2-3 | TRBD2 | TRBV6-6 | TGTGCCAGCACCCTGACTAGCGGGTTCCTCACAGATACGCAGTATTTT | CASTLTSGFLTDTQYF
many | TRBJ1-1 | - | TRBV5-4 | TGTGCCAGCAGCTTGGAACCGAACACTGAAGCTTTCTTT | CASSLEPNTEAFF
many | TRBJ1-2 | - | TRBV28 | TGTGCCAGCAGTTCACCAGGGGGCTACACCTTC | CASSSPGGYTF
many | TRBJ2-1 | TRBD2 | TRBV7-9 | TGTGCCAGCAGCTTAGCTAGCGGGACCTACAATGAGCAGTTCTTC | CASSLASGTYNEQFF
- | TRBJ2-5 | - | TRBV4-3 | TGCGCCAGCAGCCCTCTTTCGGGACAAGAGACCCAGTACTTC | CASSPLSGQETQYF
many | TRBJ2-2 | - | TRBV2 | TGTGCCAGCAGTGAAGACCCTTTGAGGGGGGCCACCGGGGAGCTGTTTTTT | CASSEDPLRGATGELFF
many | TRBJ2-4 | - | TRBV5-4 | TGTGCCAGCAGCCCGTCAACCGCCACCAGGGGGGGAGGTCAAAACATTCAGTACTTC | CASSPSTATRGGGQNIQYF
many | TRBJ2-6 | - | TRBV6-4 | TGTGCCAGCAGTGACTCGAAAAGGGGGGCCAACGTCCTGACTTTC | CASSDSKRGANVLTF
- | TRBJ1-4 | - | TRBV5-1 | TGCGCCAGCAGCTTGGACCCTCGGTACGGGGGAGAGGGTAATGAAAAACTGTTTTTT | CASSLDPRYGGEGNEKLFF
many | TRBJ2-7 | TRBD1 | TRBV20-1 | TGCAGCCACAGCGGGACAGGGTCCTACGAGCAGTACTTC | CSHSGTGSYEQYF
many | TRBJ2-7 | - | TRBV2 | TGTGCCAGCAGAGGTTTCGCGGGACATCAGTACTTC | CASRGFAGHQYF
many | TRBJ2-1 | TRBD2 | TRBV7-3 | TGTGCCAGCAGGTCTGGAGGCGGGAGGGGATATGAGCAGTTCTTC | CASRSGGGRGYEQFF
- | TRBJ2-1 | - | TRBV11-2 | TGTGCCAGCAGCTTAATGCGGGAGCAGTTCTTC | CASSLMREQFF
many | TRBJ2-5 | - | TRBV18 | TGTGCCAGCTCAAATTCCGGACCCCCCCCCCAGGAGACCCAGTACTTC | CASSNSGPPPQETQYF
many | TRBJ2-1 | - | TRBV3-1 | TGTGCCAGCAGCCTCCTATCTAGCGTAAATGAGCAGTTCTTC | CASSLLSSVNEQFF
many | TRBJ1-5 | - | TRBV12-3/TRBV12-4 | TGTGCCAGCAGAGAGCTTAGCAATCAGCCCCAGCATTTT | CASRELSNQPQHF
many | TRBJ2-7 | TRBD2 | TRBV27 | TGTGCCAGCAGTTTCCGACTAGCGGGAGGGCCGGGGGAGCAGTACTTC | CASSFRLAGGPGEQYF
- | TRBJ2-1 | TRBD2 | TRBV7-2 | TGTGCCAGCAGCGTTTCGGGACTAGCGGGGGGTGAGCAGTTCTTC | CASSVSGLAGGEQFF
many | TRBJ1-1 | - | TRBV7-9 | TGTGCCAGCACCAATAAATACGGTTTACCTGAAGCTTTCTTT | CASTNKYGLPEAFF
- | TRBJ1-4 | TRBD1 | TRBV5-6 | TGTGCCAGCAGCACCAATGGACAGGGAGGGGAAAAACTGTTTTTT | CASSTNGQGGEKLFF
few | TRBJ1-2 | - | TRBV19 | TGTGCCAGTAGGGGAGAGGAGTATAACTATGGCTACACCTTC | CASRGEEYNYGYTF
many | TRBJ2-6 | - | TRBV6-5 | TGTGCCAGCAGTTACGACGGACTCTCTGGGGCCAACGTCCTGACTTTC | CASSYDGLSGANVLTF
many | TRBJ1-2 | - | TRBV6-6 | TGTGCCAGCAGTCACTCCTCCGGCTCCAGGGTTATCGGCTATGGCTACACCTTC | CASSHSSGSRVIGYGYTF
many | TRBJ2-1 | TRBD1 | TRBV5-1 | TGCGCCAGCAGCTTGTTAGCCGGACAGGGGTACAATGAGCAGTTCTTC | CASSLLAGQGYNEQFF
many | TRBJ2-3 | TRBD2 | TRBV24-1 | TGTGCCACCAGTGAACTAGCGGGAGTATCAACAACAGATACGCAGTATTTT | CATSELAGVSTTDTQYF
- | TRBJ1-2 | - | TRBV15 | TGTGCCACCAGCAGAGTTACGGGGGCTAACTATGGCTACACCTTC | CATSRVTGANYGYTF
- | TRBJ2-3 | - | TRBV7-2 | TGTGCCAGCAGCTTAAGACCGGGGGATACGCAGTATTTT | CASSLRPGDTQYF
many | TRBJ1-3 | - | TRBV6-6 | TGTGCCAGCAACCTTCGGACGGGCTCTGGAAACACCATATATTTT | CASNLRTGSGNTIYF
many | TRBJ2-5 | - | TRBV18 | TGTGCCAGCCGAGTTAAGGTGACCCAGTACTTC | CASRVKVTQYF
many | TRBJ1-2 | - | TRBV6-6 | TGTGCCAGCAGTTACGTGGTTAACTATGGCTACACCTTC | CASSYVVNYGYTF
many | TRBJ1-5 | - | TRBV7-9 | TGTGCCGAAACCGAACGCAATCAGCCCCAGCATTTT | CAETERNQPQHF
many | TRBJ2-1 | TRBD1 | TRBV9 | TGTGCCAGCAGCGTAGTTGGACAGGGGAGAATCAATGAGCAGTTCTTC | CASSVVGQGRINEQFF
few | TRBJ2-5 | - | TRBV7-2 | TGTGCCAGCAGCCCGGTCGGGCGAGAGACCCAGTACTTC | CASSPVGRETQYF
once | TRBJ2-2 | - | TRBV3-1 | TGTGCCAGCAGCCAAGCCGGGGCCCCAGGCGGGGAGCTGTTTTTT | CASSQAGAPGGELFF
many | TRBJ2-1 | TRBD2 | TRBV24-1 | TGTGCCACCAGTGATGCGACTAGCGGGAGGGGGAATGAGCAGCTCTTC | CATSDATSGRGNEQLF
many | TRBJ2-7 | - | TRBV20-1 | TGCAGTGCTAGAAGACCCGGGACAAGGACCTACGAGCAGTACTTC | CSARRPGTRTYEQYF
- | TRBJ1-1 | - | TRBV3-1 | TGTGCCAGCAGCCAATTAGACGAAGCTTTCTTT | CASSQLDEAFF
many | TRBJ2-5 | TRBD2 | TRBV5-1 | TGCGCCAGCAGCTTGGATATACTAGCGGGAGGAGTAGAGACCCAGTACTTC | CASSLDILAGGVETQYF
many | TRBJ1-1 | - | TRBV20-1 | TGCAGTGCTAGATTCAGGGTTTGGAACACTGAAGCTTTCTTT | CSARFRVWNTEAFF
many | TRBJ2-1 | - | TRBV24-1 | TGTGCCACCAGGACCCGGACCACTGGTGAGCAGTTCTTC | CATRTRTTGEQFF
- | TRBJ2-7 | TRBD2 | TRBV28 | TGTGCCAGCAGCCGGCTCCCGGGAGGGCCTAACGAGCAGTACTTC | CASSRLPGGPNEQYF
many | TRBJ2-3 | - | TRBV7-2 | TGTGCCAGCAGCCCCGATAACCATAGGCAGTATTTT | CASSPDNHRQYF
many | TRBJ2-1 | - | TRBV10-2 | TGCGCCAGCAGCGTGTCGAGGAGAGGGGCCTACAATGAGCAGTTCTTC | CASSVSRRGAYNEQFF
many | TRBJ1-2 | TRBD1 | TRBV29-1 | TGCAGCGTTGGGGACAGGGGGCCCTATAGTGATGGCTACACCTTC | CSVGDRGPYSDGYTF
many | TRBJ2-2 | TRBD2 | TRBV27 | TGTGCCAGCAGCATAACTAGGCGGGGGGACACCGGGGAGCTGTTTTTT | CASSITRRGDTGELFF
many | TRBJ1-6 | TRBD1 | TRBV4-3 | TGCGCCAGCAGCCAAGGACAGGGAAATAATTCACCCCTCCACTTT | CASSQGQGNNSPLHF
many | TRBJ1-3 | - | TRBV10-3 | TGTGCCATCAGTGAGTCAACGGGGGCTGGAAACACCATATATTTT | CAISESTGAGNTIYF
few | TRBJ2-1 | TRBD2 | TRBV11-2 | TGTGCCAGCAGCTTAGTGGGACTAGCGGGAGGCGAGCAGTTCTTC | CASSLVGLAGGEQFF
many | TRBJ2-1 | - | TRBV18 | TGTGCCAGCTCCCCCGGGCCCTCCAATGAGCAGTTCTTC | CASSPGPSNEQFF
many | TRBJ1-1 | - | TRBV5-6 | TGTGCCAGCAGCTTGCGACAGATGAACACTGAAGCTTTCTTT | CASSLRQMNTEAFF
many | TRBJ2-3 | - | TRBV9 | TGTGCCAGCAGCGCCATGACCTCAGATACGCAGTATTTT | CASSAMTSDTQYF
many | TRBJ1-1 | - | TRBV10-2 | TGCGCCAGCCGGTTTGGTAAGGGCACTGAAGCTTTCTTT | CASRFGKGTEAFF
many | TRBJ2-3 | - | TRBV7-8 | TGTGCCAGCAGCTTATGGGAAGAGTCGCAGTATTTT | CASSLWEESQYF
- | TRBJ2-4 | TRBD2 | TRBV6-2/TRBV6-3 | TGTGCCAGCAGTTACCTATCCTTCGCGGGAGAAGGATACTTC | CASSYLSFAGEGYF